The 2 T cell receptor beta chains listed next were all sequenced from one sample in a study of blood T cell repertoires in COVID-19. The data were produced by immunoSEQ multiplex PCR, yet TCRdb's version contains in-frame clones alone and is incomplete. The data show fewer than 200,000 clones, about 88% seen once. The sequenced sample consisted of PBMCs or T cells enriched from blood (not recorded which). These receptors came from a woman in her thirties or forties in a cohort exposed to, infected with or recovered from COVID-19 (not recorded which).

The chain recombines TRBV2 with TRBJ1-1; 9 bases agree with TRBD1. Germline V lookup: CDR1 SNHLY, CDR2 FYNNEI. CDR3 size: 13 residues. Trimming at V came to 6 bases and at J to 5 bases, leaving 4 bases not matched to a gene. CDR3 bases: TGTGCCAGCAGGGAACAGGGGGCAACTGAAGCTTTCTTT. Translated, it gives CASREQGATEAFF.

The chain is built from TRBV27 and TRBJ2-7, with TRBD2 as a possible D gene (5 bases). Germline V CDR1 and CDR2: MNHEY, SMNVEV (reference sequence). CDR3 length: 13 amino acids. V lost 0 bases and J 3 bases, leaving 6 bases between the germline ends. CDR3 amino acids: CASSLSGDYEQYF. Written as DNA, the CDR3 is TGTGCCAGCAGTTTATCGGGAGACTACGAGCAGTACTTC.